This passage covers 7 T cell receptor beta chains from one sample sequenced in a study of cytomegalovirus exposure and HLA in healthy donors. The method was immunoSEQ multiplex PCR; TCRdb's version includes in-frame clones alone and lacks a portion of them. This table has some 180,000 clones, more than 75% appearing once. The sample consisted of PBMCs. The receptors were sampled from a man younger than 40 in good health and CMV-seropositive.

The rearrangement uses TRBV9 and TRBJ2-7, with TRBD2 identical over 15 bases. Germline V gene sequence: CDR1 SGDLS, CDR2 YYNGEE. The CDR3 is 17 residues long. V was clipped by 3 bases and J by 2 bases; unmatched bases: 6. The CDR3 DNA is TGTGCCAGCAGCGGAGGGACTAGCGGGGGGTCTCCCTACGAGCAGTACTTC. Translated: CASSGGTSGGSPYEQYF.

CDR3 loop: CASSFGGNTGELFF. The DNA of the CDR3 is TGTGCCAGCAGCTTTGGCGGGAACACCGGGGAGCTGTTTTTT. The V call is TRBV7-9, the J call TRBJ2-2, with D uncertain. In germline, CDR1 is SEHNR, CDR2 FQNEAQ (reference sequence). The V and J ends lost 3 bases and 1 base respectively, with 6 bases between them. This CDR3 region has 14 residues.

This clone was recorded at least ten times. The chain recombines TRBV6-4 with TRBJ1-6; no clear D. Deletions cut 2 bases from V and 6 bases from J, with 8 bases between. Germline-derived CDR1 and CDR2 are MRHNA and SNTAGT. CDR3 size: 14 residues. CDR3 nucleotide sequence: TGTGCCAGCAGTGACAGGGTTTTTAATTCACCCCTCCACTTT. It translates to CASSDRVFNSPLHF.

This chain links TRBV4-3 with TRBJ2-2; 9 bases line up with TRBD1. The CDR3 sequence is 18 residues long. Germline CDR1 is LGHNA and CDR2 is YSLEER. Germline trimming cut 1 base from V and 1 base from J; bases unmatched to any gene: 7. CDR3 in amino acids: CASSQGRAGQGNTGELFF. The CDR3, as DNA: TGCGCCAGCAGCCAAGGAAGGGCGGGACAGGGGAACACCGGGGAGCTGTTTTTT.

CDR3 amino acids: CASSLIEGANSPLHF. The CDR3 nucleotides read TGTGCCAGCAGCTTGATAGAGGGGGCGAATTCACCCCTCCACTTT. The V gene is TRBV5-5, the J gene TRBJ1-6; 7 bases align to TRBD1. The trim removed 1 base at V and 7 bases at J, leaving 5 bases unmatched. This CDR3 contains 15 residues. Germline CDR1 and CDR2: SGHKS and YYEKEE (reference sequence).

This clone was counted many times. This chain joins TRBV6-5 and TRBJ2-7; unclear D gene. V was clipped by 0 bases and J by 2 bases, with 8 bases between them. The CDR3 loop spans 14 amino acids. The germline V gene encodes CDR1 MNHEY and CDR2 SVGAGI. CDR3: CASSYSFAPYEQYF. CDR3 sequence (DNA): TGTGCCAGCAGTTACTCGTTTGCACCCTACGAGCAGTACTTC.

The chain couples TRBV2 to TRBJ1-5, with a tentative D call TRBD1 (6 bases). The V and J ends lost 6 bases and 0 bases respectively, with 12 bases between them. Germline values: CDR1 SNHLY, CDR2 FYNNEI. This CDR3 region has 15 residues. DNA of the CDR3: TGTGCCAGCAGGGAGGGGACAAATAGCAATCAGCCCCAGCATTTT. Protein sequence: CASREGTNSNQPQHF.